The rows below give T cell receptor beta chains drawn from one sample of a study of blood T cell repertoires in COVID-19. The table came from immunoSEQ multiplex PCR; TCRdb's copy has only in-frame clones and leaves some out. The profile covers under 400,000 clones, with more than 70% appearing a single time and approximately 1.8% taken by the ten largest. Sequencing was performed on peripheral blood. Source of these receptors: a woman aged 25 to 39 with COVID-19, enrolled during active disease. The CDR3 runs from the conserved cysteine through the conserved F or W. A D gene is named only where the DNA matches it firmly. Size values are once, few and many counts, or a class for expanded clones, and some rows have none.

DNA	CDR3	J	size	D	V	length
TGTGCCAGCACCCAACTGGACAGGGGATACTATGGCTACACCTTC	CASTQLDRGYYGYTF	TRBJ1-2	.	TRBD1	TRBV6-6	15
TGTGCCAGCAGTGCGACGGGGGGGCTCAATGAGCAGTTCTTC	CASSATGGLNEQFF	TRBJ2-1	.	TRBD2	TRBV2	14
TGTGCCAGTCATGCCGGTCCAGGGTTAACTGAAGCTTTCTTT	CASHAGPGLTEAFF	TRBJ1-1	.	.	TRBV19	14
TGTGCCAGCAGTGGGGGGGTTGCTGAAAAACTGTTTTTT	CASSGGVAEKLFF	TRBJ1-4	.	.	TRBV25-1	13
TGCAGCGTTGAAGCCGCGGTTTATGGCTACACCTTC	CSVEAAVYGYTF	TRBJ1-2	once	.	TRBV29-1	12
TGCGCCAGCAGGGGTGCAGGGAATCAGCCCCAGCATTTT	CASRGAGNQPQHF	TRBJ1-5	.	.	TRBV4-1	13
TGTGCCAGCAGTTACGGACTACCAAATCCGTTCTTC	CASSYGLPNPFF	TRBJ2-1	.	.	TRBV6-2/TRBV6-3	12
TGTGCCAGCAGCCTGGTTACAGGTTTGGGGGAAGCTTTCTTT	CASSLVTGLGEAFF	TRBJ1-1	.	.	TRBV5-5	14
TGCGCCAGCAGGGCAACCTCCGGGATAACCTACGAGCAGTACTTC	CASRATSGITYEQYF	TRBJ2-7	.	.	TRBV5-1	15
TGTGCCAGTAGTATAGATCAGAACACTGAAGCTTTCTTT	CASSIDQNTEAFF	TRBJ1-1	.	.	TRBV19	13
TGCGCCAGCAGCCTCGGTCTGGAGCCCCTCTACGAGCAGTACTTC	CASSLGLEPLYEQYF	TRBJ2-7	.	.	TRBV4-3	15
TGTGCCAGCAGCGTCGACAGGGGACATTCGGCCTATAATTCACCCCTCCACTTT	CASSVDRGHSAYNSPLHF	TRBJ1-6	.	TRBD1	TRBV9	18
TGTGCCAGCAGTTCCCCCGGACTAGCGGGGACGAACACCGGGGAGCTGTTTTTT	CASSSPGLAGTNTGELFF	TRBJ2-2	.	TRBD2	TRBV27	18
TGTGCCAGCAGTGAATCATCAACTAATGAAAAACTGTTTTTT	CASSESSTNEKLFF	TRBJ1-4	few	.	TRBV6-1	14
TGTGCCAGCAGTTACAGTAACTATGGCTACACCTTC	CASSYSNYGYTF	TRBJ1-2	.	.	TRBV28	12
TGTGCCAGCGGGGTGTGGGGCGGACAAGGCAATCAGCCCCAGCATTTT	CASGVWGGQGNQPQHF	TRBJ1-5	.	.	TRBV11-3	16
TGCAGCGTCGGTCTGGGTAGGTCGGAGGAGCAGTACTTC	CSVGLGRSEEQYF	TRBJ2-7	.	.	TRBV29-1	13
TGTGCCAGCTCACCGGGACAGGGTTCCTACAATGAGCAGTTCTTC	CASSPGQGSYNEQFF	TRBJ2-1	once	TRBD1	TRBV18	15
TGTGCCTGGAGTGGCAGGGGTTCGGACACTGAAGCTTTCTTT	CAWSGRGSDTEAFF	TRBJ1-1	.	.	TRBV30	14
TGTGCCAGCAGCCAAGCAGGGGCGGGGGTTCGTGGCTACACCTTC	CASSQAGAGVRGYTF	TRBJ1-2	.	.	TRBV3-1/TRBV3-2	15
TGTGCCAGCAGCCGGGGGGGGTTGAACACTGAAGCTTTCTTT	CASSRGGLNTEAFF	TRBJ1-1	.	.	TRBV3-1/TRBV3-2	14
TGCGCCAGCAGCCAAGTTCCCCTTTTAGGGGTAGGCTACACCTTC	CASSQVPLLGVGYTF	TRBJ1-2	.	.	TRBV4-1	15
TGTGCCACCAGCGGCCAACCGGGACAGCCCTATGAAAAACTGTTTTTT	CATSGQPGQPYEKLFF	TRBJ1-4	.	TRBD1	TRBV15	16
TGTGCCAGCAGTTTGCCAGGGTTCGATGAAAAACTGTTTTTT	CASSLPGFDEKLFF	TRBJ1-4	.	.	TRBV28	14
TGTGCCAGCAGTATAGACAGGGCCGGTGAAAAACTGTTTTTT	CASSIDRAGEKLFF	TRBJ1-4	.	TRBD1	TRBV2	14